This T cell receptor beta chain was recovered during a study of blood T cell repertoires in COVID-19. Overall study: From the United States, Italy and Spain came samples of acute and convalescent COVID-19. Sources were T cells, B-cell-depleted T cells, or PBMCs; the material itself was cDNA or gDNA.

The Seattle site enrolled patients during active infection and followed them longitudinally. In the source study's methods: Nucleated cell number was recorded as an estimate derived from reference gene primer amplification. Method: immunoSEQ multiplex PCR; TCRdb's copy keeps in-frame clones and lacks some. That table supplies the V and J calls and clone size; D and trimming were determined from the DNA. Of about 150,000 clones in the sample, over 75% were seen once. The germline gives CDR1 SEHNR, CDR2 FQNEAQ (reference sequence). The CDR3 covers 15 residues. V shed 5 bases, J shed 0 bases, and the junction held 3 bases outside the gene matches.

This TCR was sampled from a man between 18 and 29 years old with COVID-19, enrolled during active disease. This chain uses TRBV7-9 with TRBJ2-5; 10 positions match TRBD1. The source material was peripheral blood. The DNA for the CDR3 is TGTGCCAGCAGCGCAGACAGGGGGCACCAAGAGACCCAGTACTTC. Protein product: CASSADRGHQETQYF.